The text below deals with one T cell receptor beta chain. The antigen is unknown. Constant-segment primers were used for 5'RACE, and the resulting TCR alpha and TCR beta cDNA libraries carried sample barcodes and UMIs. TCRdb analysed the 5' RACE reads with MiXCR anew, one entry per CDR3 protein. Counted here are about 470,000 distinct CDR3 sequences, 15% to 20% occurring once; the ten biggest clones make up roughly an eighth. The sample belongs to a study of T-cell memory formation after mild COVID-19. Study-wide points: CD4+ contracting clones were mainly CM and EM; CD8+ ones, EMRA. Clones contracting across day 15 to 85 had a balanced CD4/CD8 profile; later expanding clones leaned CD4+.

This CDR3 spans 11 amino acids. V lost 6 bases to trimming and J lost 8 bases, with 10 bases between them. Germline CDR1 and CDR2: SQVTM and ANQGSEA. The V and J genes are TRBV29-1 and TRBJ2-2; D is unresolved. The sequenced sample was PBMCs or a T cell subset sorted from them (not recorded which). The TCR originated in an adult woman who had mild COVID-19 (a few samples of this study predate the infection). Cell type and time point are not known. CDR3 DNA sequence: TGCAGCGTAGGAGAAGGTGGGGAGCTGTTTTTT. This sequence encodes CSVGEGGELFF.